This T cell receptor beta chain was profiled in a study of cytomegalovirus exposure and HLA in healthy donors. A remark on this clone: Antigen specificity is unknown.

Study findings and constraints: The listing of approximately 160 TCR beta chains classed them as cytomegalovirus-associated.

V shed 4 bases, J shed 3 bases, and the junction held 6 bases outside the gene matches. CDR1 and CDR2 from the germline V gene are SGHVS and FNYEAQ. The CDR3 is 14 amino acids. PCR used 60 Vbeta primers and 13 Jbeta primers. Clones were read by immunoSEQ multiplex PCR, and TCRdb kept only the in-frame ones, dropping some. The data show roughly 99,000 clones, around three quarters seen once. The clonotype was recovered from a male donor in good health and CMV-seronegative. The specimen was PBMCs. V usage is TRBV7-6 and J usage is TRBJ2-7, with 7 bases lining up with TRBD2. CDR3 nucleotide sequence: TGTGCCAGCAGCTCAACTACTAGCGACTACGAGCAGTACTTC. Translated, it gives CASSSTTSDYEQYF.